This entry describes one TCR beta chain. Antigen unknown. TCRdb's copy holds only in-frame clones and misses some; the assay was immunoSEQ multiplex PCR. This sample comprises 30,000 or so clones, none seen once only. CDR3 length equals 13 residues. Per germline, CDR1 MNHEY and CDR2 SVGEGT. V lost 4 bases, J lost 4 bases, and 3 bases stayed unmatched. The data belong to a study of T cells after posttransplantation cyclophosphamide. General observations from the study: Later blood repertoires were often dominated by clones from the donor CD8+ memory compartment. TRB clonality was highly associated with recipient CMV seropositivity and reactivation.

The V call is TRBV6-2 or TRBV6-3, the J call TRBJ2-5; 7 bases are shared with TRBD1. Input material: PBMCs. This sequence was found in a woman in her 30s in good health and a related stem cell transplant donor. The CDR3 DNA is TGTGCCAGCAGTTCTTCAGGGGGAGAGACCCAGTACTTC. It encodes CASSSSGGETQYF.